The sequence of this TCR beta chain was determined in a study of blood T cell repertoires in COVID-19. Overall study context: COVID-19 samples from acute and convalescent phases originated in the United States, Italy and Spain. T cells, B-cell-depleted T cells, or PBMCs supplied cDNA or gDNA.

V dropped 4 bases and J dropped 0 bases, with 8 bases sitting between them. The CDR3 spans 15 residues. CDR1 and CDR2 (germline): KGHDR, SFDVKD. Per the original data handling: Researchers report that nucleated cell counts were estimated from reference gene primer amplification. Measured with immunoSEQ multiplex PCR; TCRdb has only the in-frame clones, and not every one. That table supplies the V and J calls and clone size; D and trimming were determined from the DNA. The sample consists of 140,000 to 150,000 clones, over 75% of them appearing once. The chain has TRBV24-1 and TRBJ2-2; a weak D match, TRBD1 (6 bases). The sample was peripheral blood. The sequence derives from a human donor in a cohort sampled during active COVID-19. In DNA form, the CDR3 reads TGTGCCACCAGTGAGGGGACATCGAACACCGGGGAGCTGTTTTTT. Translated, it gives CATSEGTSNTGELFF.